One sample yielded the 8 T cell receptor beta chains listed below, sequenced in a study of blood T cell repertoires in COVID-19. Clones were read by immunoSEQ multiplex PCR, and TCRdb kept only the in-frame ones, dropping some. The table has about 14,000 clones, approximately 90% seen once. The specimen sequenced was peripheral blood. These receptor sequences come from a human donor in a cohort sampled during active COVID-19.

The chain uses TRBV27 and TRBJ2-5; D is unclear. Germline CDR1 MNHEY, CDR2 SMNVEV (reference sequence). The V end was cut by 7 bases, the J end by 2 bases, with 17 bases between. The CDR3 extends over 15 amino acids. The CDR3 bases are TGTGCCAGCACTTCCCGTAGATCTTCTCAAGAGACCCAGTACTTC. It yields the protein CASTSRRSSQETQYF.

The chain links TRBV5-4 to TRBJ2-7; 7 bases fit TRBD1. Germline CDR1 reads SGHNT; CDR2 reads YYREEE (reference sequence). V shed 6 bases, J shed 5 bases, and the junction held 11 bases outside the gene matches. CDR3 size: 14 residues. The CDR3 here is CASIPRQGSHEQYF. In DNA form, the CDR3 reads TGTGCCAGCATCCCACGACAGGGATCCCACGAGCAGTACTTC.

This rearrangement joins TRBV13 to TRBJ2-3; D is ambiguous. V was pared by 5 bases and J by 5 bases, with 8 bases between. CDR3 length: 12 residues. CDR1 is PRHDT and CDR2 is FYEKMQ in the germline V gene (reference sequence). CDR3 sequence reads: CASSHTRDTQYF. CDR3 bases: TGTGCCAGCAGCCACACAAGAGATACGCAGTATTTT.

The CDR3 sequence is CASSFTRDTDTQYF. Here the CDR3 DNA reads TGTGCCAGCAGCTTTACACGGGACACAGATACGCAGTATTTT. The chain employs TRBV7-9 and TRBJ2-3; a possible D gene is TRBD2 (5 bases). The CDR3 sequence is 14 residues long. Between the trimmed V and J ends, which lost 3 bases and 2 bases, there was a span of 9 bases. Germline V CDR1 and CDR2: SEHNR, FQNEAQ (reference sequence).

The chain carries TRBV7-2 and TRBJ2-2; the match to TRBD2 covers 11 bases. J was trimmed by 3 bases and V by 5 bases; bases with no gene match: 5. This CDR3 has 16 amino acids. The germline gives CDR1 SGHTA, CDR2 FQGNSA. CDR3 sequence (DNA): TGTGCCAGCAGCGACGGACTAGCGGGTTACACCGGGGAGCTGTTTTTT. Translation gives CASSDGLAGYTGELFF.

This chain uses TRBV19 with TRBJ1-1; D is perhaps TRBD1 (6 bases). The CDR3 is 15 residues long. Germline V CDR1 and CDR2: LNHDA, SQIVND (reference sequence). The germline V and J ends were trimmed by 0 bases and 8 bases, with 16 bases remaining between them. The CDR3 loop is CASSIDRGGTPEAFF. The CDR3 bases are TGTGCCAGTAGTATAGATCGGGGAGGGACACCCGAAGCTTTCTTT.

This clone was recorded only once. The chain recombines TRBV21-1 with TRBJ2-3; TRBD1, the table's D call, lacks a check against the DNA. TRBV21-1 has pseudogene status. This CDR3 contains 17 residues. In nucleotides, the CDR3 is TGTGCCAGCAGCAAAGCGCTAAGGGGTCGACGCACAGATACGCAGTATTTT. Translated, it gives CASSKALRGRRTDTQYF.

As DNA, the CDR3 is TGTGCCAGCAGCCGGGACAGGGGTGAACAGTACTTC. Its translation is CASSRDRGEQYF. The chain combines TRBV11-2 with TRBJ2-5; 10 bases align to TRBD1. The J segment lost 11 bases and the V segment lost 5 bases, leaving 5 bases of the junction unmatched. This CDR3 contains 12 residues. Germline CDR1 and CDR2: SGHAT and FQNNGV. Filled out from reference TRBV11-2 and TRBJ2-5, the complete variable domain reads EAGVAQSPRYKIIEKRQSVAFWCNPISGHATLYWYQQILGQGPKLLIQFQNNGVVDDSQLPKDRFSAERLKGVDSTLKIQPAKLEDSAVYLCASSRDRGEQYFGPGTRLLVL.